This is a list of T cell receptor gamma chains from one sample in a study of human gamma delta and Vdelta1 T cells. TCRdb re-called clones from the PCR reads via CATT. This sample has approximately 400 gamma-chain clones, with about 4.3% found just once. The sequencing sample was made of differentiated CD27- Vdelta1 gamma-delta T cells from blood. The receptors were gathered from a human donor in good health. Both conserved end residues are part of each CDR3. Clone size is shown for a subset of rows, as once, few, many or a class of expanded clone.

V: TRGV9; J: TRGJ1/TRGJ2; size: few; CDR3: CAGWDDRKKLF; DNA: TGTGCTGGGTGGGATGACCGAAAGAAACTCTTT
V: TRGV9; J: TRGJ1/TRGJ2; size: NA; CDR3: CSALIYKKLF; DNA: TGTTCCGCTTTAATTTATAAGAAACTCTTT
V: TRGV9; J: TRGJ1/TRGJ2; size: NA; CDR3: CALWELCASYKKLF; DNA: TGTGCCTTGTGGGAGTTGTGCGCGTCTTATAAGAAACTCTTT
V: TRGV3; J: TRGJ1/TRGJ2; size: large; CDR3: CATWDRQKKLF; DNA: TGTGCCACCTGGGACAGGCAGAAGAAACTCTTT
V: TRGV9; J: TRGJP; size: hyperexpanded; CDR3: CALWEVIPQELGKKIKVF; DNA: TGTGCCTTGTGGGAGGTGATCCCCCAAGAGTTGGGCAAAAAAATCAAGGTATTT
V: TRGV8; J: TRGJ1/TRGJ2; size: few; CDR3: CATWDSQKKLF; DNA: TGTGCCACCTGGGATAGTCAGAAGAAACTCTTT
V: TRGV9; J: TRGJ1/TRGJ2; size: large; CDR3: CAGWEDRKKLF; DNA: TGTGCCGGGTGGGAGGACCGAAAGAAACTCTTT
V: TRGV3; J: TRGJ1/TRGJ2; size: NA; CDR3: CACGERQRKLF; DNA: TGTGCCTGCGGGGAGAGGCAGAGGAAACTCTTT
V: TRGV5; J: TRGJ1/TRGJ2; size: medium-sized; CDR3: CATWDRVPYKKLF; DNA: TGTGCCACCTGGGACAGGGTCCCTTATAAGAAACTCTTT
V: TRGV3; J: TRGJ1/TRGJ2; size: few; CDR3: CATYFPYKKLF; DNA: TGTGCCACCTACTTTCCGTATAAGAAACTCTTT
V: TRGV3; J: TRGJP2; size: few; CDR3: CATWDRPRRIEWIKTF; DNA: TGTGCCACCTGGGACAGGCCGAGGAGGATTGAGTGGATCAAGACGTTT
V: TRGV3; J: TRGJ1/TRGJ2; size: few; CDR3: CAIWERQKKLF; DNA: TGTGCCATCTGGGAGAGGCAGAAGAAACTCTTT
V: TRGV3; J: TRGJ1/TRGJ2; size: few; CDR3: CAAGDSQKKLF; DNA: TGTGCAGCCGGGGACAGTCAGAAGAAACTCTTT
V: TRGV5; J: TRGJ1/TRGJ2; size: NA; CDR3: CATWVYYKKIF; DNA: TGTGCCACCTGGGTTTATTATAAGAAAATATTT
V: TRGV3; J: TRGJ1/TRGJ2; size: medium-sized; CDR3: CAFWERQKKLF; DNA: TGTGCCTTCTGGGAGAGGCAGAAGAAACTCTTT
V: TRGV9; J: TRGJ1/TRGJ2; size: few; CDR3: CALWEVIPQEVGKKKKLF; DNA: TGTGCCTTGTGGGAGGTGATCCCCCAAGAGGTGGGTAAAAAAAAAAAGCTCTTT
V: TRGV3; J: TRGJ1/TRGJ2; size: NA; CDR3: CATWARGRLKLF; DNA: TGTGCCACCTGGGCCCGGGGGAGGCTGAAACTCTTT
V: TRGV3; J: TRGJP2; size: hyperexpanded; CDR3: CATWDRPRSSDWIKTF; DNA: TGTGCCACCTGGGACAGGCCGAGGAGTAGTGATTGGATCAAGACGTTT
V: TRGV3; J: TRGJ1/TRGJ2; size: NA; CDR3: CATWDRRLKYYKKLF; DNA: TGTGCCACCTGGGACAGGCGATTAAAGTATTATAAGAAACTCTTT
V: TRGV3; J: TRGJ1/TRGJ2; size: large; CDR3: CATWDRRYKKLF; DNA: TGTGCCACCTGGGACAGGCGGTATAAGAAACTCTTT
V: TRGV3; J: TRGJ1/TRGJ2; size: few; CDR3: CASGERQEKLF; DNA: TGTGCCTCCGGGGAGAGGCAGGAGAAACTCTTT